Each of the 25 T cell receptor beta chains below was sequenced from the same sample in a study of blood T cell repertoires in COVID-19. Using immunoSEQ multiplex PCR, the repertoire was profiled, and TCRdb retains in-frame clones only, with some absent. The sample yields 95,000 to 120,000 clones, approximately 85% seen once. The specimen sequenced was peripheral blood. These receptors were obtained from a man aged 40-49 years with acute or convalescent COVID-19.

The CDR3 region has the DNA TGCGCCAGCAGCTTGGACGGGACTAGCGGGCCAAGGGAGACCCAGTACTTC. Translation gives CASSLDGTSGPRETQYF. The genes are TRBV5-1 and TRBJ2-5, with TRBD2 matching 12 bases. Trimming at V came to 0 bases and at J to 5 bases, leaving 8 bases not matched to a gene. CDR3 size: 17 residues. Germline V gene lookup returns CDR1 SGHRS and CDR2 YFSETQ.

V usage is TRBV5-5 and J usage is TRBJ2-7; D is ambiguous. Germline V CDR1 and CDR2: SGHKS, YYEKEE (reference sequence). The V end lost 1 base, the J end lost 0 bases, and 8 bases lay between the germline ends. The CDR3 is 14 amino acids. CDR3 coding DNA: TGTGCCAGCAGCTTGTATGCCGGCTCCTACGAGCAGTACTTC. Its protein is CASSLYAGSYEQYF.

In regard to this clone: The junction shows a germline mismatch at one end, possibly a read error. CDR3 region: CAWSEGRDRGFGHF. DNA of the CDR3: TGTGCCTGGTCCGAGGGCCGGGACAGGGGGTTTGGACACTTC. The rearrangement uses TRBV30 and TRBJ1-2; 11 bases fit TRBD1. The germline CDR1 and CDR2 sequences are GTSNPN and SVGIG (reference sequence). This CDR3 is built from 14 residues.

The J gene is TRBJ1-4, the V gene TRBV18; no firm D call. V was shortened by 6 bases and J by 6 bases, with 11 bases between the two germline ends. In germline, CDR1 is KGHSH, CDR2 LQKENI. There are 13 residues in the CDR3. CDR3 coding DNA: TGTGCCAGCTCTAGCGATAGCTATGAAAAACTGTTTTTT. It specifies CASSSDSYEKLFF. The complete variable domain, with remaining parts taken from reference TRBV18 and TRBJ1-4, reads NAGVMQNPRHLVRRRGQEARLRCSPMKGHSHVYWYRQLPEEGLKFMVYLQKENIIDESGMPKERFSAEFPKEGPSILRIQQVVRGDSAAYFCASSSDSYEKLFFGSGTQLSVL.

This sequence joins TRBV27 and TRBJ1-2, with 7 bases matching TRBD1. This CDR3 contains 12 residues. Trimming cost V 6 bases and J 7 bases; bases outside gene matches: 5. The germline V gene encodes CDR1 MNHEY and CDR2 SMNVEV (reference sequence). This CDR3 reads CASRKGGSGYTF. The CDR3, as DNA: TGTGCCAGCAGGAAAGGGGGCAGTGGCTACACCTTC.

The genes are TRBV9 and TRBJ2-1; 11 bases are shared with TRBD2. The V gene end was trimmed by 3 bases and the J gene end by 7 bases; junction bases not matched to a gene: 6. There are 15 residues in the CDR3. Germline V gives CDR1 SGDLS, CDR2 YYNGEE. The CDR3 DNA sequence: TGTGCCAGCAGCGACTCTAGCGGGGGGTGGAATGAGCAGTTCTTC. Translated, it gives CASSDSSGGWNEQFF.

The chain combines TRBV2 with TRBJ2-1; the D is unclear. The CDR3 contains 11 residues. The V end lost 6 bases, the J end lost 9 bases, and 9 bases lay between the germline ends. In germline, CDR1 is SNHLY, CDR2 FYNNEI. The CDR3 protein is CASSTEFEQFF. CDR3 nucleotides: TGTGCCAGCAGCACAGAATTTGAGCAGTTCTTC. The full variable domain, with the rest looked up from reference TRBV2 and TRBJ2-1, is EPEVTQTPSHQVTQMGQEVILRCVPISNHLYFYWYRQILGQKVEFLVSFYNNEISEKSEIFDDQFSVERPDGSNFTLKIRSTKLEDSAMYFCASSTEFEQFFGPGTRLTVL.

V gene TRBV11-2 combines with J gene TRBJ2-2; tentative D call: TRBD2 (5 bases). The CDR3 spans 14 residues. Trimming cost V 0 bases and J 6 bases, with 8 bases left between them. Looked up from germline, CDR1 is SGHAT and CDR2 is FQNNGV. The CDR3 spells CASSLDLGAGELFF. For the CDR3, the DNA is TGTGCCAGCAGCTTAGATCTCGGGGCCGGGGAGCTGTTTTTT. Drawing the rest from reference TRBV11-2 and TRBJ2-2, the complete variable domain is EAGVAQSPRYKIIEKRQSVAFWCNPISGHATLYWYQQILGQGPKLLIQFQNNGVVDDSQLPKDRFSAERLKGVDSTLKIQPAKLEDSAVYLCASSLDLGAGELFFGEGSRLTVL.

As DNA, the CDR3 is TGTGCCAGCAGCTCCAGGGGAGGGTATGGCTACACCTTC. Encoded protein: CASSSRGGYGYTF. This chain joins TRBV13 and TRBJ1-2; D is perhaps TRBD1 (6 bases). Deletions cut 4 bases from V and 5 bases from J, with 11 bases between. Germline V gene sequence: CDR1 PRHDT, CDR2 FYEKMQ (reference sequence). The CDR3 is 13 residues long.

The CDR3 here is CASSPSRRRGGVGEAFF. The CDR3 coding sequence is TGCGCCAGCAGCCCTAGCCGCCGTCGAGGGGGGGTAGGTGAAGCTTTCTTT. The J gene is TRBJ1-1, the V gene TRBV4-1, with a weak D call TRBD1 (6 bases). V was pared by 4 bases and J by 7 bases, with 25 bases between. CDR1 is MGHRA and CDR2 is YSYEKL in the germline V gene. The CDR3 is 17 residues long.

V is TRBV6-5 and J is TRBJ1-4; D not resolved. The CDR3 runs to 13 residues. V lost 9 bases, J lost 3 bases, and 11 bases lay in between. CDR1 is MNHEY and CDR2 is SVGAGI in the germline V gene. The chain's CDR3 is CASKRVANEKLFF. The DNA for the CDR3 is TGTGCCAGTAAGAGGGTTGCTAATGAAAAACTGTTTTTT.

DNA for the CDR3: TGTGCCACCAGCAGAGGGGGACAGGGACCGGCCATTCAGTACTTC. This codes for CATSRGGQGPAIQYF. The V call is TRBV15, the J call TRBJ2-4; 9 nucleotides agree with TRBD1. J lost 9 bases, V lost 1 base, and 7 bases had no gene match. CDR1 and CDR2 from the germline V gene are LNHNV and YYDKDF (reference sequence). CDR3 size: 15 residues. Looking up the rest from reference TRBV15 and TRBJ2-4 gives the full variable domain: DAMVIQNPRYQVTQFGKPVTLSCSQTLNHNVMYWYQQKSSQAPKLLFHYYDKDFNNEADTPDNFQSRRPNTSFCFLDIRSPGLGDTAMYLCATSRGGQGPAIQYFGAGTRLSVL.

The genes are TRBV27 and TRBJ2-2, with 9 bases that match TRBD2. This CDR3 has 16 residues. The V gene end was trimmed by 6 bases and the J gene end by 1 base; junction bases not matched to a gene: 6. Germline CDR1 MNHEY, CDR2 SMNVEV (reference sequence). CDR3 nucleotide sequence: TGTGCCAGCAGCCCATCTAGCGGGGAGAACACCGGGGAGCTGTTTTTT. Translating gives CASSPSSGENTGELFF.

This chain links TRBV21-1 with TRBJ1-2; the D call of TRBD1 is as the table states it, not checked on the DNA. TRBV21-1 is deemed a pseudogene. The CDR3 spans 14 residues. The DNA for the CDR3 is TGTGCCAGCAGCAAAGCCGACAGAAACTATGGCTACACCTTC. Its translation is CASSKADRNYGYTF.

The chain has TRBV19 and TRBJ1-1; 7 positions match TRBD1. V dropped 4 bases and J dropped 0; count of bases not matched to a gene: 11. The germline CDR1 and CDR2 sequences are LNHDA and SQIVND (reference sequence). The CDR3 consists of 17 residues. CDR3 in amino acids: CASSTRQGGRMNTEAFF. CDR3 coding DNA: TGTGCCAGTAGTACTAGACAGGGCGGGAGGATGAACACTGAAGCTTTCTTT.

The chain joins TRBV27 to TRBJ2-3; possibly TRBD1 for D (6 bases). The CDR3 has 13 residues. The V and J ends lost 8 bases and 5 bases respectively, with 14 bases between them. CDR1 MNHEY and CDR2 SMNVEV come from the germline V gene (reference sequence). DNA for the CDR3: TGTGCCAGCTCCCGGGCAGGGGAAGATACGCAGTATTTT. It specifies CASSRAGEDTQYF.

This chain connects TRBV5-8 to TRBJ1-1; D uncertain. Germline V lookup: CDR1 SGHTS, CDR2 YDEGEE. Deletions cut 4 bases from V and 5 bases from J, with 18 bases between. This CDR3 contains 15 residues. CDR3 in amino acids: CASSPLEDLGTEAFF. The CDR3, as DNA: TGTGCCAGCAGCCCCCTGGAGGACCTGGGTACTGAAGCTTTCTTT.

The rearrangement joins TRBV5-1 to TRBJ2-3, with D unclear. The CDR3 totals 14 residues. CDR1 SGHRS and CDR2 YFSETQ come from the germline V gene. The V and J ends lost 4 bases and 2 bases respectively, with 11 bases between them. The CDR3 protein is CASSPAGFTDTQYF. CDR3 DNA sequence: TGCGCCAGCAGCCCGGCAGGCTTCACAGATACGCAGTATTTT.

This clone was detected only a few times. V is TRBV2 and J is TRBJ1-1, with 10 bases identical to TRBD1. The J segment lost 1 base and the V segment lost 6 bases, leaving 5 bases of the junction unmatched. Germline assignment: CDR1 SNHLY and CDR2 FYNNEI. The CDR3 covers 15 residues. CDR3 region: CASRGDRGRNTEAFF. CDR3 nucleotides: TGTGCCAGCAGGGGCGACAGGGGGCGGAACACTGAAGCTTTCTTT.

V and J are TRBV3-1 (or the pseudogene TRBV3-2) and TRBJ2-7; 9 bases are shared with TRBD1. CDR3 length equals 14 residues. Trimming cost V 3 bases and J 1 base; bases outside gene matches: 1. Per the germline V gene, CDR1 is LGHDT and CDR2 is YNNKEL (reference sequence). The CDR3 DNA sequence: TGTGCCAGCAGCCAGGGACAGGGTTCCTACGAGCAGTACTTC. Its translation: CASSQGQGSYEQYF.

V is TRBV7-2 and J is TRBJ2-7; TRBD1 matches 11 bases. Trimming took 5 bases from V and 7 from J; bases not matched to a gene: 7. The CDR3 extends over 14 amino acids. Germline V CDR1 and CDR2: SGHTA, FQGNSA. The CDR3: CASSAGQGAGEQYF. CDR3 nucleotides: TGTGCCAGCAGCGCCGGACAGGGGGCGGGTGAGCAGTACTTC.

J is TRBJ2-5 and V is TRBV5-1, with TRBD2 matching over 11 bases. Matching the DNA end better, TRBJ2-7 makes the J call doubtful. The CDR3 totals 17 residues. Germline V lookup: CDR1 SGHRS, CDR2 YFSETQ. CDR3 in amino acids: CASSFSGGATESYEQYF. CDR3 bases: TGCGCCAGCAGCTTTAGCGGGGGGGCGACGGAGTCCTACGAGCAGTACTTC.

This clone has at least ten counts. The identical CDR3 is also encoded by other nucleotide sequences in the sample. The rearrangement uses TRBV5-6 and TRBJ1-6, with D unclear. V dropped 0 bases and J dropped 4 bases, with 8 bases sitting between them. The CDR3 has 15 residues. The germline V gene encodes CDR1 SGHDT and CDR2 YYEEEE. In DNA, the CDR3 is TGTGCCAGCAGCTTGGATGGAGGGTATAATTCACCCCTCCACTTT. Amino acid sequence: CASSLDGGYNSPLHF.

This chain links TRBV4-1 with TRBJ2-7, with TRBD1 matching 9 bases. This CDR3 is built from 19 residues. V was pared by 2 bases and J by 3 bases, with 17 bases of the junction left unmatched. The germline V gene has CDR1 MGHRA and CDR2 YSYEKL. DNA of the CDR3: TGCGCCAGCAGCCAAAGGTGGGGACAGGGTGCGTTGGGGTTCTACGAGCAGTACTTC. Translation gives CASSQRWGQGALGFYEQYF.

The chain carries TRBV15 and TRBJ1-2; no firm D call. This CDR3 spans 16 amino acids. Germline V gene data show CDR1 as LNHNV and CDR2 as YYDKDF (reference sequence). The germline V and J ends were trimmed by 0 bases and 5 bases, with 16 bases remaining between them. The DNA of the CDR3 is TGTGCCACCAGCAGAGATGTCACAGTGGTTGGGTATGGCTACACCTTC. Translating gives CATSRDVTVVGYGYTF.